This T cell receptor beta chain was observed in a study of PD-1 blockade in classical Hodgkin lymphoma. All the patients suffered relapse after autologous stem cell transplantation, and brentuximab vedotin exposure differed. The study, taken as a whole, reports: Newly diagnosed patients were said to have less baseline TCR diversity than healthy donors did.

To note about this clone: The antigen is undetermined.

The protocol was immunoSEQ multiplex PCR, while the TCRdb copy is restricted to in-frame clones and leaves out a portion. The sample lists approximately 60,000 clones, approximately 88% occurring once. This CDR3 has 14 residues. Germline V gene sequence: CDR1 MNHNS, CDR2 SASEGT. V shed 8 bases, J shed 2 bases, and the junction held 5 bases outside the gene matches. The V call is TRBV6-1, the J call TRBJ2-2; 7 bases fit TRBD2. The specimen was peripheral blood mononuclear cells (PBMCs), collected at baseline. The clonotype comes from a human donor with classical Hodgkin lymphoma. CDR3 bases: TGTGCCAGCGGTAAGCGGGGAAACACCGGGGAGCTGTTTTTT. Translating gives CASGKRGNTGELFF.